The source of this TCR beta chain is a study of T cells in Graves' hyperthyroidism and ophthalmopathy. Findings and limits, study-wide: The model identified upcoming ophthalmopathy a median roughly 6.5 months ahead of onset.

TCR beta CDR3 region amplification was performed from RNA transcripts. The primer set for the first-round RT-PCR of the TCR CDR3 was HTBI. TCRdb ran MiXCR on the multiplex PCR reads and lists one entry per CDR3 protein. The data hold a few hundred thousand distinct CDR3 sequences, with around 15% observed a single time. The germline V gene has CDR1 MDHEN and CDR2 SYDVKM. V was trimmed by 6 bases and J by 7 bases, leaving 15 bases between them. The CDR3 loop spans 13 amino acids. Inclusion characteristics of ophthalmopathy patients comprised a Clinical Activity Score of at least 3, a NOSPECS grade of at least 4, and duration under 3 months. Exclusion criteria comprised uncontrolled infection, other autoimmune disease, pregnancy or lactation. Fresh peripheral blood, about 9.6 ml, yielded the PBMCs. This clonotype was seen many times. The antigen is unknown.

The sample was blood. The chain uses TRBV28 and TRBJ1-2, with no clear D. This receptor was identified in a woman in her thirties with Graves' ophthalmopathy. This CDR3 reads CASRELRIRGYTF. The CDR3 DNA sequence: TGTGCCAGCAGGGAACTTCGGATCCGTGGCTACACCTTC.